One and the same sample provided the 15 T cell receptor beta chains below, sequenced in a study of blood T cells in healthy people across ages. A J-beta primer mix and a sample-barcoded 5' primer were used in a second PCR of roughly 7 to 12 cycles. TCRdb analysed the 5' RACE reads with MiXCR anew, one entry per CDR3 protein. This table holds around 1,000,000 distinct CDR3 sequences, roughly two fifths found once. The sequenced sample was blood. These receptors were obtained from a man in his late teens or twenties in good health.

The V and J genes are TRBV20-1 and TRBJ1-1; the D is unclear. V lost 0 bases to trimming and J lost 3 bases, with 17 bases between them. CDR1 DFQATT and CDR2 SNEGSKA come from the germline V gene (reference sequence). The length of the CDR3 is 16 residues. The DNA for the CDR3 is TGCAGTGCTAGAGAGGGATTTCGGGCTCTAGACACTGAAGCTTTCTTT. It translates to CSAREGFRALDTEAFF.

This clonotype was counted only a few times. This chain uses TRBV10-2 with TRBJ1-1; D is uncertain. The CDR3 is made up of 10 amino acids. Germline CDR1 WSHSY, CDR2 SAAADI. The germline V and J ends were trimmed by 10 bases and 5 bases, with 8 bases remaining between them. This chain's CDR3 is CATLGTEAFF. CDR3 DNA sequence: TGCGCCACCCTGGGGACTGAAGCTTTCTTT.

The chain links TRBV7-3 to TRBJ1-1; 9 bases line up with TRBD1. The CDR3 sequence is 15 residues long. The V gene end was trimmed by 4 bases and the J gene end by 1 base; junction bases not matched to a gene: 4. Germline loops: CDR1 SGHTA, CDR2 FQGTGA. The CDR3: CASSWGTGKNTEAFF. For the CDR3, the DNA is TGTGCCAGCAGCTGGGGGACAGGGAAGAACACTGAAGCTTTCTTT. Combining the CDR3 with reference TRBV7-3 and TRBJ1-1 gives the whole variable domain GAGVSQTPSNKVTEKGKYVELRCDPISGHTALYWYRQSLGQGPEFLIYFQGTGAADDSGLPNDRFFAVRPEGSVSTLKIQRTERGDSAVYLCASSWGTGKNTEAFFGQGTRLTVV.

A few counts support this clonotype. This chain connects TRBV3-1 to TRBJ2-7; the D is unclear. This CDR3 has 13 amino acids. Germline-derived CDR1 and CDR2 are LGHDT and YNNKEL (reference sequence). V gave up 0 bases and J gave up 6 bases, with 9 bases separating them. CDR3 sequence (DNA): TGTGCCAGCAGCCAAGATCTAACTCGCGAGCAGTACTTC. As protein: CASSQDLTREQYF.

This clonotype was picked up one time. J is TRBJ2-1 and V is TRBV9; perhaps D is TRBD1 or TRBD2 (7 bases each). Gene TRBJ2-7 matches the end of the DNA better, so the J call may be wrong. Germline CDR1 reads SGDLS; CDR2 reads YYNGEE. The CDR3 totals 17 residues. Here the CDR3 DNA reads TGTGCCAGCAACGGAATAAAGGGAGGGGGCTCCTACAATGAGCAGTACTTC. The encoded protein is CASNGIKGGGSYNEQYF.

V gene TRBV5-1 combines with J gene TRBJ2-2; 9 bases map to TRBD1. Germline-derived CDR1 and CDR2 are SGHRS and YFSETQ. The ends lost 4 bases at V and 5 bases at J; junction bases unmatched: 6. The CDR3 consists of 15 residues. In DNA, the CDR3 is TGCGCCAGCAGCGAGGGACAGGGTGGAACCGGGGAGCTGTTTTTT. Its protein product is CASSEGQGGTGELFF.

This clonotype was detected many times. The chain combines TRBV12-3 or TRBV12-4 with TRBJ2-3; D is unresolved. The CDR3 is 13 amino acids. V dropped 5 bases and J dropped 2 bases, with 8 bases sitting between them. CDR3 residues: CASSTRVTDTQYF. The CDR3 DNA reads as TGTGCCAGCAGTACAAGGGTCACAGATACGCAGTATTTT.

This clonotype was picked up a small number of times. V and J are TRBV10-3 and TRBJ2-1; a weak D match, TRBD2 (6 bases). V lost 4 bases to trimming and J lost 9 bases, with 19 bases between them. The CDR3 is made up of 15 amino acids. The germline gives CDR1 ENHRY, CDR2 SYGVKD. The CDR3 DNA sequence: TGTGCCATCAGTGCGGCGGGGTTGTTAGAAGGTGAGCAGTTCTTC. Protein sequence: CAISAAGLLEGEQFF.

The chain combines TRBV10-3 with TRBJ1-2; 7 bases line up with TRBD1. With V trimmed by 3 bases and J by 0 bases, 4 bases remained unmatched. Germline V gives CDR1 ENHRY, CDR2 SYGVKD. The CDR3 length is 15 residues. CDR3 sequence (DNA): TGTGCCATCAGTGAAGGGAGGGGGCCTAACTATGGCTACACCTTC. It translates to CAISEGRGPNYGYTF.

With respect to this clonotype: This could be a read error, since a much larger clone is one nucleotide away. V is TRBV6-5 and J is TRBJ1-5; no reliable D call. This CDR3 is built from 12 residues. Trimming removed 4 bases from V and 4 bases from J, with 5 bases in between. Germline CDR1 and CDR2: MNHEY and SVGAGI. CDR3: CASSFKNQPQHF. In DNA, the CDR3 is TGTGCCAGCAGTTTCAAGAATCAGCCCCAGCATTTT.

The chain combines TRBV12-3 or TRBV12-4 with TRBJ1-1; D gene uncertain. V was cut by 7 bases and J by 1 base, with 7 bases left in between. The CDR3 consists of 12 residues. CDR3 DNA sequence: TGTGCCAGCAAGATGCGGAACACTGAAGCTTTCTTT. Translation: CASKMRNTEAFF.

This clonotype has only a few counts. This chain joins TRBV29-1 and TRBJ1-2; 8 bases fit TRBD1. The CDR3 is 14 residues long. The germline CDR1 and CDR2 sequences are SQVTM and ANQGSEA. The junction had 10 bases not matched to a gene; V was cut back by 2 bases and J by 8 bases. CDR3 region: CSVEYGQGAYGYTF. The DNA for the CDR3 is TGCAGCGTTGAATACGGGCAGGGGGCGTACGGCTACACCTTC. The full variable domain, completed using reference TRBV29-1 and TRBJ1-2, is SAVISQKPSRDICQRGTSLTIQCQVDSQVTMMFWYRQQPGQSLTLIATANQGSEATYESGFVIDKFPISRPNLTFSTLTVSNMSPEDSSIYLCSVEYGQGAYGYTFGSGTRLTVV.

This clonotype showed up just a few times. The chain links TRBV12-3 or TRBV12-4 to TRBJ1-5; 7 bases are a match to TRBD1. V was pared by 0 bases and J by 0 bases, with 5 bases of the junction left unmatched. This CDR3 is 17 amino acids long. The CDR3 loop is CASSLARGRDSNQPQHF. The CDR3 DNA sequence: TGTGCCAGCAGTTTAGCGAGGGGGCGAGATAGCAATCAGCCCCAGCATTTT.

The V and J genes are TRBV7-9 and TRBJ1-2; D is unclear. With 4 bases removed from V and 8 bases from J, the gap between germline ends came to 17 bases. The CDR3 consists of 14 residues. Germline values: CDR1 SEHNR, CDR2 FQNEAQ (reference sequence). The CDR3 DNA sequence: TGTGCCAGCAGCTCCGGGGAGGGATCAGGCGGCTACACCTTC. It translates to CASSSGEGSGGYTF.

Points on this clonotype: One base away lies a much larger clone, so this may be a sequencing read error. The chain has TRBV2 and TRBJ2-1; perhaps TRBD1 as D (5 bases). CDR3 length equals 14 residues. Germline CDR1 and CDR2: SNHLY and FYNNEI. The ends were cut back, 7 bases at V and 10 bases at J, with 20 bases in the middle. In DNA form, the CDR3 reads TGTGCCAGCATGGAACAAGGGGATGTAAGCGAGCAGTTCTTC. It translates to CASMEQGDVSEQFF.